This is a list of T cell receptor beta chains from one sample in a study of technical replicates of blood from a handful of donors. The protocol was immunoSEQ multiplex PCR, while the TCRdb copy is restricted to in-frame clones and leaves out a portion. The data contain more than 65,000 clones, 95% to 97% of them seen just once; the ten biggest clones take up 0.18%. Material: T cells isolated from PBMCs. These receptors originate from a human donor in good health. CDR3s include the opening cysteine and the closing phenylalanine or tryptophan. D genes are given only for firm matches. Size is omitted from some rows. Given values are once, few, many or a class for expanded clones.

v_gene	d_gene	j_gene	abundance	CDR3aa	CDR3nt
TRBV5-8	.	TRBJ2-7	.	CASSMQVSWQYF	TGTGCCAGCAGCATGCAGGTTTCTTGGCAGTACTTC
TRBV6-1	.	TRBJ1-2	.	CASSEAGGFGGYTF	TGTGCCAGCAGTGAAGCCGGGGGGTTTGGTGGCTACACCTTC
TRBV19	TRBD1	TRBJ1-2	.	CASIGASVGQGRYTF	TGTGCCAGTATAGGTGCCAGCGTGGGACAGGGTCGCTACACCTTC
TRBV5-1	.	TRBJ1-4	.	CASSLAGQTTNEKLFF	TGCGCCAGCAGCTTGGCGGGACAAACAACTAATGAAAAACTGTTTTTT
TRBV7-9	.	TRBJ1-1	.	CASSPLAPEAFF	TGTGCCAGCAGCCCCCTAGCTCCTGAAGCTTTCTTT
TRBV9	TRBD1	TRBJ2-2	.	CASRGRQGALNTGELFF	TGTGCCAGCAGGGGTAGACAGGGGGCCTTGAACACCGGGGAGCTGTTTTTT
TRBV7-9	.	TRBJ2-1	once	CASSLKQGGLDNEQFF	TGTGCCAGCAGCCTGAAGCAGGGGGGACTCGACAATGAGCAGTTCTTC
TRBV10-3	TRBD2	TRBJ2-7	once	CAIGGMGGGPYEQYF	TGTGCCATCGGGGGGATGGGCGGGGGGCCCTACGAGCAGTACTTC
TRBV5-1	.	TRBJ2-7	.	CASSENYEQYF	TGCGCCAGCAGCGAGAATTACGAGCAGTACTTC
TRBV30	.	TRBJ1-4	.	CAWSRGNEKLFF	TGTGCCTGGAGCAGGGGAAATGAAAAACTGTTTTTT
TRBV9	TRBD1	TRBJ1-1	few	CASSGAGTGFTEAFF	TGTGCCAGCAGCGGGGCCGGGACAGGGTTCACTGAAGCTTTCTTT
TRBV19	TRBD1	TRBJ2-3	.	CASSGQGVVSTDTQYF	TGTGCCAGTAGTGGACAGGGGGTAGTGAGCACAGATACGCAGTATTTT
TRBV5-4	.	TRBJ2-7	.	CASSLVGSSYEQYF	TGTGCCAGCAGCTTGGTTGGGTCTAGCTACGAGCAGTACTTC
TRBV11-3	.	TRBJ1-1	.	CASSPVGTEAFF	TGTGCCAGCAGCCCGGTCGGCACTGAAGCTTTCTTT
TRBV15	TRBD2	TRBJ2-2	.	CATSREGLAGGPGELFF	TGTGCCACCAGCAGAGAAGGACTAGCGGGGGGTCCGGGGGAGCTGTTTTTT
TRBV15	.	TRBJ1-5	.	CATSRVGGDQPQHF	TGTGCCACCAGCAGAGTCGGGGGAGATCAGCCCCAGCATTTT
TRBV13	TRBD1	TRBJ2-2	.	CASSGGKVGELFF	TGTGCCAGCTCAGGGGGCAAGGTCGGGGAGCTGTTTTTT
TRBV5-8	.	TRBJ1-6	.	CASSPRRGTYNSPLHF	TGTGCCAGCAGCCCGAGGCGGGGGACCTATAATTCACCCCTCCACTTT
TRBV18	.	TRBJ2-5	.	CASSPRGQETQYF	TGTGCCAGCTCACCCAGGGGTCAAGAGACCCAGTACTTC
TRBV2	TRBD2	TRBJ2-1	.	CASRDLAGSLEQFF	TGTGCCAGCAGAGACCTAGCGGGGTCTCTTGAGCAGTTCTTC
TRBV6-1	.	TRBJ2-3	.	CASSPGDTQYF	TGTGCCAGCAGCCCCGGGGATACGCAGTATTTT
TRBV7-8	.	TRBJ2-7	.	CASSLAPPLAGIGEQYF	TGTGCCAGCAGCTTAGCCCCGCCCCTCGCGGGAATTGGGGAGCAGTACTTC
TRBV27	TRBD2	TRBJ2-1	.	CASSLTGLAGVSEQFF	TGTGCCAGCAGTCTAACGGGACTAGCGGGAGTCTCTGAGCAGTTCTTC
TRBV6-5	.	TRBJ1-4	.	CASSYSGGAGEKLFF	TGTGCCAGCAGTTACAGCGGGGGGGCTGGAGAAAAACTGTTTTTT
TRBV7-8	TRBD1	TRBJ2-7	.	CASSQLRDRVKFDGYF	TGTGCCAGCAGCCAATTAAGGGACAGGGTGAAATTCGATGGGTACTTC
TRBV6-1	.	TRBJ2-3	.	CASRPMDRSTDTQYF	TGTGCCAGCAGACCCATGGACAGAAGCACAGATACGCAGTATTTT
TRBV4-1	TRBD1	TRBJ2-5	.	CASSQATGEETQYF	TGCGCCAGCAGCCAAGCAACAGGGGAAGAGACCCAGTACTTC
TRBV4-2	.	TRBJ1-5	.	CASSQDLGGIYSNQPQHF	TGTGCCAGCAGCCAAGATCTAGGAGGGATCTATAGCAATCAGCCCCAGCATTTT
TRBV10-1	.	TRBJ2-2	.	CASSPVRTVTGELFF	TGCGCCAGCAGTCCAGTACGGACAGTCACCGGGGAGCTGTTTTTT
TRBV30	.	TRBJ2-3	.	CAWSVKGVDTQYF	TGTGCCTGGAGTGTCAAAGGAGTAGATACGCAGTATTTT
TRBV10-2	.	TRBJ1-5	.	CASRDEGLSNQPQHF	TGCGCCAGCAGAGATGAGGGTTTAAGCAATCAGCCCCAGCATTTT